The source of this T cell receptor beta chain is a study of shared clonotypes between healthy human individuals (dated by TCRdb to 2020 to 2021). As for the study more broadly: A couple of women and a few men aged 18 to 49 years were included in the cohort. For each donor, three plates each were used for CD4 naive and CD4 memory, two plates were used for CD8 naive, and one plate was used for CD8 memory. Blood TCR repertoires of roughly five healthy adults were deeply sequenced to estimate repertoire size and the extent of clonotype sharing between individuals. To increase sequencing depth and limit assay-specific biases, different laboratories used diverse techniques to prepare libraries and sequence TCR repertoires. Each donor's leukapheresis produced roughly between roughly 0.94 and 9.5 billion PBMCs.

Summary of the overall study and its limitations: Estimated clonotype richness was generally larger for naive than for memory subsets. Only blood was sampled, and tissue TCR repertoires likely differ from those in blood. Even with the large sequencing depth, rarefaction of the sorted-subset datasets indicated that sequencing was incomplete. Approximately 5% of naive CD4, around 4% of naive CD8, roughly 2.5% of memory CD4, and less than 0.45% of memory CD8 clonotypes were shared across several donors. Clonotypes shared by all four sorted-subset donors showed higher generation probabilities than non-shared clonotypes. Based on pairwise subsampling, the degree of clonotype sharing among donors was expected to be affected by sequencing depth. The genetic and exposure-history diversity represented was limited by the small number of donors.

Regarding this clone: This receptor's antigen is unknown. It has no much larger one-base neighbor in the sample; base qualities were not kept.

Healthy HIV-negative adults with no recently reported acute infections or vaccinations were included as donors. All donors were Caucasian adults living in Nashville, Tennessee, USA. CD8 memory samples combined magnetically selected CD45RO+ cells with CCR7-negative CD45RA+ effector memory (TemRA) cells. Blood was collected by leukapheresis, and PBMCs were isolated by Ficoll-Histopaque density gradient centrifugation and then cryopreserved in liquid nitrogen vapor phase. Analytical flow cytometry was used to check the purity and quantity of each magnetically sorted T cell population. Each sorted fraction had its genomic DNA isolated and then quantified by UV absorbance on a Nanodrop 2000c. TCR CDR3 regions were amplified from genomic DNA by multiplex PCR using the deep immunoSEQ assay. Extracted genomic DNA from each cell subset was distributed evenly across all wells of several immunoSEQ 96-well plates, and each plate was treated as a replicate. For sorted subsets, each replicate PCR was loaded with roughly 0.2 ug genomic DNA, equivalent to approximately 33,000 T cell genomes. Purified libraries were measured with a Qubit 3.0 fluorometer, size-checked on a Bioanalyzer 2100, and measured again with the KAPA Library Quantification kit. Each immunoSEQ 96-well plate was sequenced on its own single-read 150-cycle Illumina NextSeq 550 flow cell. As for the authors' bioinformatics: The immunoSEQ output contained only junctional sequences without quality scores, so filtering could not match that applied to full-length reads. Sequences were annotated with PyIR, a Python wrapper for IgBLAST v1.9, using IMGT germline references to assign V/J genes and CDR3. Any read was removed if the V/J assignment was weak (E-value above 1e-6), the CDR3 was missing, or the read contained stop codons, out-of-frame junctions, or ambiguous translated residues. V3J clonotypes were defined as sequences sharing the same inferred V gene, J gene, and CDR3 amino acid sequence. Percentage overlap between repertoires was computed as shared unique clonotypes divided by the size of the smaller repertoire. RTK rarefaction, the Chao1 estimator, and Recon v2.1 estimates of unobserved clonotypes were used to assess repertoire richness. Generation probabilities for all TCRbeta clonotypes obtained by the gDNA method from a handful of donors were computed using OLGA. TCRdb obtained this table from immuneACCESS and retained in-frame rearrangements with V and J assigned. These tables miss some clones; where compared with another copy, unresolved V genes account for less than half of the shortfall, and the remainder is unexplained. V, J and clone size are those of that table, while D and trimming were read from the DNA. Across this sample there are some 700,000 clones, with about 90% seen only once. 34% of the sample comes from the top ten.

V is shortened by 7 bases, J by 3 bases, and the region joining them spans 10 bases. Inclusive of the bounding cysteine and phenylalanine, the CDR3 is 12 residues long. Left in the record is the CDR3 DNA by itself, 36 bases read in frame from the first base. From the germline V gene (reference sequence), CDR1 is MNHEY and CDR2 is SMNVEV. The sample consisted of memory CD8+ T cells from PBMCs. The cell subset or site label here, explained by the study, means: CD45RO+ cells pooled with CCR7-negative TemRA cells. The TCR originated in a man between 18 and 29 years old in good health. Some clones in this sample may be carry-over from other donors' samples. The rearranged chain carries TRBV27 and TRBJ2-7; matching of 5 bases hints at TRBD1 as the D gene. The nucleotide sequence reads TGTGCCAGCAAGGCAGGGAACTACGAGCAGTACTTC. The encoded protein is CASKAGNYEQYF.